The 21 T cell receptor beta chains reported below all come from one sample, sequenced in a study of cytomegalovirus exposure and HLA in healthy donors. The PCR contained 60 Vbeta and 13 Jbeta primers. Repertoires were generated with immunoSEQ multiplex PCR, while TCRdb's copy carries only in-frame clones and drops some. The table has roughly 230,000 clones, around 90% seen once. Sequenced material: PBMCs. The receptors here all came from a girl aged 2 to 9 in good health and CMV-seronegative.

This clone has only a few counts. The rearrangement links TRBV5-4 to TRBJ1-1; tentative D call: TRBD1 (5 bases). V was pared by 0 bases and J by 5 bases, with 8 bases between. Germline CDR1 and CDR2: SGHNT and YYREEE (reference sequence). The CDR3 length is 13 residues. The CDR3 DNA reads TGTGCCAGCAGCTTGGAGGGGTGGACTGAAGCTTTCTTT. Its translation is CASSLEGWTEAFF.

V usage is TRBV4-1 and J usage is TRBJ2-1, with 8 positions matching TRBD2. This CDR3 is 16 amino acids long. CDR1 and CDR2 (germline): MGHRA, YSYEKL. V shed 0 bases and J 6 bases; nucleotides not matched to a gene: 7. The CDR3 protein is CASSQEQSGSGNEQFF. Here the CDR3 DNA reads TGCGCCAGCAGCCAAGAACAGAGCGGGAGCGGCAATGAGCAGTTCTTC.

The chain combines TRBV7-8 with TRBJ2-7; possible D gene TRBD1, 6 bases. The CDR3 consists of 13 residues. The germline V gene has CDR1 SGHVS and CDR2 FQNEAQ. V lost 2 bases to trimming and J lost 5 bases, with 10 bases between them. CDR3 loop: CASSLRGLDEQYF. CDR3 nucleotide sequence: TGTGCCAGCAGCTTAAGGGGGTTGGACGAGCAGTACTTC.

For this clone: Other DNA sequences in this sample translate to the same CDR3. The chain couples TRBV15 to TRBJ1-4, with D perhaps TRBD1 (6 bases). The V gene lost 1 base and the J gene lost 2 bases, with 8 bases spanning the gap. This CDR3 contains 15 residues. Germline values: CDR1 LNHNV, CDR2 YYDKDF (reference sequence). The CDR3 here is CATSRARGTNEKLFF. CDR3 DNA sequence: TGTGCCACCAGCAGAGCCAGGGGCACTAATGAAAAACTGTTTTTT.

The chain uses TRBV7-8 and TRBJ2-5, with 13 nucleotides matching TRBD2. From germline, CDR1 is SGHVS and CDR2 FQNEAQ. V dropped 6 bases and J dropped 2; count of bases not matched to a gene: 9. The CDR3 spans 17 residues. The CDR3 nucleotides read TGTGCCAGCAGAAAGACACTAGCGGGGGGGGTTCAAGAGACCCAGTACTTC. It codes for CASRKTLAGGVQETQYF. The variable domain in full, completed from reference TRBV7-8 and TRBJ2-5, reads GAGVSQSPRYKVAKRGQDVALRCDPISGHVSLFWYQQALGQGPEFLTYFQNEAQLDKSGLPSDRFFAERPEGSVSTLKIQRTQQEDSAVYLCASRKTLAGGVQETQYFGPGTRLLVL.

V and J are TRBV4-1 and TRBJ2-1; the D gene is possibly TRBD1 (5 bases). The CDR3 sequence is 14 residues long. Trimming shortened V by 1 base and J by 7 bases, and 11 bases separated the two germline ends. Germline V gives CDR1 MGHRA, CDR2 YSYEKL. The CDR3 here is CASSQGQGGNEQFF. CDR3 nucleotides: TGCGCCAGCAGCCAAGGCCAGGGTGGAAATGAGCAGTTCTTC.

The J gene is TRBJ1-5, the V gene TRBV5-1, with 9 positions matching TRBD1. Germline V CDR1 and CDR2: SGHRS, YFSETQ. Trimming cost V 0 bases and J 2 bases; bases outside gene matches: 0. CDR3 length equals 15 residues. The CDR3 DNA is TGCGCCAGCAGCTTGGGGACAGGGGGCAATCAGCCCCAGCATTTT. It translates to CASSLGTGGNQPQHF.

This rearrangement joins TRBV6-1 to TRBJ1-1; 8 bases are a match to TRBD1. Germline CDR1 reads MNHNS; CDR2 reads SASEGT. The J segment lost 8 bases and the V segment lost 6 bases, leaving 8 bases of the junction unmatched. This CDR3 has 13 residues. The CDR3 DNA follows: TGTGCCAGCAGCCTCGGACAGGGAGGAGAAGCTTTCTTT. This sequence encodes CASSLGQGGEAFF.

Note on this clone: Other nucleotide sequences in the sample specify the same CDR3. The chain links TRBV6-5 to TRBJ1-6, with 10 bases lining up with TRBD1. The CDR3 is 15 residues long. The germline V gene encodes CDR1 MNHEY and CDR2 SVGAGI. V gave up 0 bases and J gave up 7 bases; unmatched junction bases: 0. Written as DNA, the CDR3 is TGTGCCAGCAGTTACTCGGGACAGGGGAATTCACCCCTCCACTTT. Translation: CASSYSGQGNSPLHF.

The genes are TRBV5-3 and TRBJ2-1, with TRBD2 identical over 8 bases. TRBV5-3 counts as an open reading frame of uncertain function. This CDR3 comprises 14 residues. V gave up 5 bases and J gave up 3 bases; unmatched junction bases: 4. CDR3 DNA: TGTGCCAGAAGGTGGACTAGCAGCTACAATGAGCAGTTCTTC. This sequence encodes CARRWTSSYNEQFF.

The chain employs TRBV18 and TRBJ1-1; TRBD1 matches at 9 bases. The germline V gene has CDR1 KGHSH and CDR2 LQKENI. Losses at the gene ends were 8 bases for V and 0 bases for J; bases not matched to a gene: 1. The CDR3 spans 13 residues. The CDR3 nucleotides are TGTGCCAGCGGACAGGGGATGAACACTGAAGCTTTCTTT. It yields the protein CASGQGMNTEAFF.

DNA of the CDR3: TGCAGCGTTCGCGCTGACTATGGCTACACCTTC. Encoded protein: CSVRADYGYTF. The chain recombines TRBV29-1 with TRBJ1-2; D is undetermined. Trimming left V 5 bases short and J 3 bases short, with 7 bases between. The length of the CDR3 is 11 residues. Per the germline V gene, CDR1 is SQVTM and CDR2 is ANQGSEA. The full variable domain, with the rest looked up from reference TRBV29-1 and TRBJ1-2, is SAVISQKPSRDICQRGTSLTIQCQVDSQVTMMFWYRQQPGQSLTLIATANQGSEATYESGFVIDKFPISRPNLTFSTLTVSNMSPEDSSIYLCSVRADYGYTFGSGTRLTVV.

The J gene is TRBJ2-7, the V gene TRBV11-2; 8 bases agree with TRBD2. The germline CDR1 and CDR2 sequences are SGHAT and FQNNGV. The V segment lost 5 bases and the J segment 2 bases; nucleotides outside the gene matches: 5. The CDR3 contains 14 residues. The CDR3 spells CASSTTSGPYEQYF. DNA of the CDR3: TGTGCCAGCAGCACCACTAGCGGCCCCTACGAGCAGTACTTC.

The chain is built from TRBV4-1 and TRBJ2-7, with 8 bases matching TRBD1. CDR1 and CDR2 (germline): MGHRA, YSYEKL. Trimming at V came to 4 bases and at J to 0 bases, leaving 8 bases not matched to a gene. The CDR3 runs to 16 residues. CDR3 amino acids: CASSRWDRLHSYEQYF. In DNA, the CDR3 is TGCGCCAGCAGCCGGTGGGACAGGCTACACTCCTACGAGCAGTACTTC.

A word on this clone: The junction and the germline gene differ at one end; a read error may be behind it. This chain uses TRBV6-6 with TRBJ1-4; TRBD1 aligns across 9 bases. This CDR3 comprises 11 residues. Germline-derived CDR1 and CDR2 are MNHNY and SVGAGI (reference sequence). The CDR3 region has the DNA TGTGCCAGCAGTGGGGGACAGGGTAGGGTTTTT. It encodes CASSGGQGRVF.

The V gene is TRBV5-1, the J gene TRBJ2-4; D is uncertain. Trimming stripped 0 bases from V and 2 bases from J, with 9 bases between. The V gene's germline CDR1 is SGHRS and CDR2 YFSETQ. This CDR3 is 15 amino acids long. CDR3 nucleotides: TGCGCCAGCAGCTTGGAGAGCCAATCCAAAAACATTCAGTACTTC. The encoded protein is CASSLESQSKNIQYF.

The rearrangement uses TRBV7-6 and TRBJ2-2; 9 bases map to TRBD2. The CDR3 is made up of 17 amino acids. Trimming removed 0 bases from V and 3 bases from J; junction bases left unmatched: 5. Per the germline V gene, CDR1 is SGHVS and CDR2 is FNYEAQ. This CDR3 is CASSLAGAGGHTGELFF. The CDR3 DNA sequence: TGTGCCAGCAGCTTAGCGGGAGCGGGGGGCCACACCGGGGAGCTGTTTTTT.

This clone was seen once. Its ends do not fully match the called genes, so a read error is possible. J is TRBJ1-2 and V is TRBV7-9; D remains unclear. CDR1 SEHNR and CDR2 FQNEAQ come from the germline V gene (reference sequence). The CDR3 has 13 amino acids. CDR3 region: CSSSLPLDYGYTF. The CDR3 region has the DNA TGTTCCAGCAGCTTACCCCTCGACTATGGCTACACCTTC.

The rearrangement uses TRBV30 and TRBJ1-1; tentatively, D is TRBD1 (6 bases). Germline V gene lookup returns CDR1 GTSNPN and CDR2 SVGIG (reference sequence). V shed 1 base and J shed 4 bases, with 10 bases lying between them. This CDR3 has 13 residues. Here the CDR3 DNA reads TGTGCCTGGAGTGGGCAGGGGTTCACTGAAGCTTTCTTT. Protein sequence: CAWSGQGFTEAFF. The full variable domain, in which reference TRBV30 and TRBJ1-1 provide the parts outside the CDR3, is SQTIHQWPATLVQPVGSPLSLECTVEGTSNPNLYWYRQAAGRGLQLLFYSVGIGQISSEVPQNLSASRPQDRQFILSSKKLLLSDSGFYLCAWSGQGFTEAFFGQGTRLTVV.

This rearrangement joins TRBV28 to TRBJ1-6, with D possibly TRBD1 on 6 matching bases. Germline V gene data show CDR1 as MDHEN and CDR2 as SYDVKM. The CDR3 is made up of 16 amino acids. V shed 7 bases and J shed 9 bases, with 22 bases lying between them. CDR3 sequence (DNA): TGTGCCAGCACCCAATTGGGGGCCGCCACCCCTTCACCCCTCCACTTT. Protein: CASTQLGAATPSPLHF. The full variable domain, its missing parts supplied by reference TRBV28 and TRBJ1-6, is DVKVTQSSRYLVKRTGEKVFLECVQDMDHENMFWYRQDPGLGLRLIYFSYDVKMKEKGDIPEGYSVSREKKERFSLILESASTNQTSMYLCASTQLGAATPSPLHFGNGTRLTVT.

This sequence joins TRBV5-1 and TRBJ2-7; TRBD2 matches 13 bases. The V segment lost 3 bases and the J segment 0 bases; nucleotides outside the gene matches: 12. CDR1 is SGHRS and CDR2 is YFSETQ in the germline V gene. The CDR3 is made up of 19 amino acids. In DNA, the CDR3 is TGCGCCAGCAGCTGGGAGGTGGGACTAGCGGGGAGGAGCTCCTACGAGCAGTACTTC. Translating it yields CASSWEVGLAGRSSYEQYF.